This TCR beta chain comes out of a study of T-cell reconstitution after alpha-beta-depleted transplantation in children. This clonotype has a handful of counts. The authors prepared the TCRbeta library with unique molecular identifiers. TCRdb redid the calling of the PCR reads with MiXCR, one entry per CDR3 protein. The sample contains 600,000 to 700,000 distinct CDR3 sequences, around 13% of which appear only once. The specimen comprised PBMCs, sampled before TCRalphabeta/CD19-depleted stem cell transplant. The TCR comes from a girl aged 2-10 years with congenital amegakaryocytic thrombocytopenia, due to receive a stem cell transplant.

Here the CDR3 DNA reads TGCAGTGCTGGTTCAACGCTAGAGACTTACAATGAGCAGTTCTTC. Its protein is CSAGSTLETYNEQFF. The chain links TRBV20-1 to TRBJ2-1; D gene uncertain. The germline V and J ends were trimmed by 5 bases and 4 bases, with 18 bases remaining between them. In germline, CDR1 is DFQATT, CDR2 SNEGSKA (reference sequence). The CDR3 is made up of 15 amino acids.